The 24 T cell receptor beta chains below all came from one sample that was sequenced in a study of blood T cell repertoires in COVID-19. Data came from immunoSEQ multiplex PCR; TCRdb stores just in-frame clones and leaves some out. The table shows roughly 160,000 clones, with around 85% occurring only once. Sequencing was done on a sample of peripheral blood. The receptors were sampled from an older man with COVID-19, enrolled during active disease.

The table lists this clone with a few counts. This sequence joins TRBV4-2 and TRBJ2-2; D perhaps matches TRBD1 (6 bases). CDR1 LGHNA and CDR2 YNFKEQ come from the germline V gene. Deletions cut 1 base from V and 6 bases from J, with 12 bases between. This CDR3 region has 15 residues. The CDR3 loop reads CASSQGQVSAGELFF. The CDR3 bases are TGTGCCAGCAGCCAAGGACAGGTGTCCGCCGGGGAGCTGTTTTTT.

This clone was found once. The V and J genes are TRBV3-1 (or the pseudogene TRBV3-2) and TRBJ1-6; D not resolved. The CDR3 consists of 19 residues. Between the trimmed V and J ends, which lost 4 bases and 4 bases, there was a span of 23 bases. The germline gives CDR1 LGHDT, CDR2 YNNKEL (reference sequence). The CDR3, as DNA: TGTGCCAGCAGCCCCGGATACCCCCAAGTAAGGGAGTATAATTCACCCCTCCACTTT. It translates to CASSPGYPQVREYNSPLHF.

This CDR3 is CASSRPALAQPQHF. In DNA form, the CDR3 reads TGTGCCAGCAGCCGTCCGGCTTTAGCTCAGCCCCAGCATTTT. The chain employs TRBV28 and TRBJ1-5; D ambiguous. This CDR3 region has 14 residues. Trimming cost V 6 bases and J 6 bases, with 15 bases left between them. Per the germline V gene, CDR1 is MDHEN and CDR2 is SYDVKM.

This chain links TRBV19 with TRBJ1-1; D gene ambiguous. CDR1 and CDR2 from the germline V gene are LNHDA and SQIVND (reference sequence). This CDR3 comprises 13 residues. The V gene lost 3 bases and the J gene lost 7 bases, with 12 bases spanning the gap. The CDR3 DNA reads TGTGCCAGTAGTATCTCGGGTTTGGGTGAAGCTTTCTTT. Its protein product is CASSISGLGEAFF.

CDR3 sequence: CASTPLGQGAGGNTIYF. CDR3 coding DNA: TGTGCCAGCACCCCTCTTGGTCAGGGGGCAGGTGGAAACACCATATATTTT. The chain employs TRBV5-6 and TRBJ1-3, with TRBD1 identical over 8 bases. The CDR3 is 17 amino acids. The V segment lost 6 bases and the J segment 3 bases; nucleotides outside the gene matches: 14. Germline lookup yields CDR1 SGHDT and CDR2 YYEEEE.

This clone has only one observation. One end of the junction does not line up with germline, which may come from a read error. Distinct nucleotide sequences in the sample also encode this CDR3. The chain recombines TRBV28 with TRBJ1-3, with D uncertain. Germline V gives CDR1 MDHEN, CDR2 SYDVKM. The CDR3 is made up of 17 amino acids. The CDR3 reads CASSQFGEADSGNTIYF. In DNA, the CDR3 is TGTGCCAGCAGCCAGTTTGGGGAGGCAGACTCTGGAAATACCATATATTTT.

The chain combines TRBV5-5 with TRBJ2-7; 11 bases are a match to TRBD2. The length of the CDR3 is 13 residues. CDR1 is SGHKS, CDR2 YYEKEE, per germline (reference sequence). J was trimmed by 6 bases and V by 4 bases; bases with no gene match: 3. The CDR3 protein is CASSTGLAAEQYF. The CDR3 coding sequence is TGTGCCAGCAGCACGGGACTAGCGGCCGAGCAGTACTTC.

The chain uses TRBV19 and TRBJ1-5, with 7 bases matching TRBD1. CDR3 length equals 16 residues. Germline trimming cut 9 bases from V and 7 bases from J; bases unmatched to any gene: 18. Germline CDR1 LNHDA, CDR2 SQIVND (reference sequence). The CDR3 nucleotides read TGTGCCAGCAGTCCGTTGGGACAGAGGTCGGGCCAGCCCCAGCATTTT. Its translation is CASSPLGQRSGQPQHF.

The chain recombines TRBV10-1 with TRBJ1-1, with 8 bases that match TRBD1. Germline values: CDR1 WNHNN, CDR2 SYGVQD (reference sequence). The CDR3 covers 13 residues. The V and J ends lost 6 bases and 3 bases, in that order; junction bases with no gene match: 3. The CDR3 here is CASREQGDTEAFF. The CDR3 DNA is TGCGCCAGCAGAGAACAGGGGGACACTGAAGCTTTCTTT.

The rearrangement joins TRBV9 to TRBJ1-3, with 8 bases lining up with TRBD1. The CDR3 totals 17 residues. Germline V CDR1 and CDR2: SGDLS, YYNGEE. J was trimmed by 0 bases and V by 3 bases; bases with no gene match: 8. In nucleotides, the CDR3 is TGTGCCAGCAGCGCCAACGGACAGGGCGGCTCTGGAAACACCATATATTTT. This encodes CASSANGQGGSGNTIYF.

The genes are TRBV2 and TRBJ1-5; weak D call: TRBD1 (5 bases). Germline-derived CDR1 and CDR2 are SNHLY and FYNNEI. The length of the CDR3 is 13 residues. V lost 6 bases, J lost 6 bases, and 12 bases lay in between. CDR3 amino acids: CASRGPGLQPQHF. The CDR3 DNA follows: TGTGCCAGCAGGGGGCCAGGGCTTCAGCCCCAGCATTTT.

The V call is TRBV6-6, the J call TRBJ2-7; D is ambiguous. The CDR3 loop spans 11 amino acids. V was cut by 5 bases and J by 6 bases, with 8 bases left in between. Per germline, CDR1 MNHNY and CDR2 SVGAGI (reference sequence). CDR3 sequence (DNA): TGTGCCAGCAGTCCCCCCGGCGAGCAGTACTTC. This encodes CASSPPGEQYF.

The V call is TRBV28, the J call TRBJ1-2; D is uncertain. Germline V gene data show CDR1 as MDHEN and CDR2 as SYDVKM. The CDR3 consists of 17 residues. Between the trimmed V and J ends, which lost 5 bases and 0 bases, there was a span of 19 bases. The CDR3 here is CASSPLGSGPTNYGYTF. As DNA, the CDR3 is TGTGCCAGCAGTCCGCTGGGGAGTGGCCCCACTAACTATGGCTACACCTTC.

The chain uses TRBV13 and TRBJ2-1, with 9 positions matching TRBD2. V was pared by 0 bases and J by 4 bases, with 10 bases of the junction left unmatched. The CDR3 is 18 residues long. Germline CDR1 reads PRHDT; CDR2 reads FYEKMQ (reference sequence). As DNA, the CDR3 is TGTGCCAGCAGCTTAGGCCCTCAAGCGGGGGGCCCTTACAATGAGCAGTTCTTC. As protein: CASSLGPQAGGPYNEQFF.

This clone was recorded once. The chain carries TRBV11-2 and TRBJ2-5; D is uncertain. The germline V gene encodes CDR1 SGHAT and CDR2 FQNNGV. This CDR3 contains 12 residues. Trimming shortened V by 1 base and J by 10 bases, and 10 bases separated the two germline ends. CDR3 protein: CASSLVETDQYF. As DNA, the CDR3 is TGTGCCAGCAGCTTAGTCGAAACAGACCAGTACTTC.

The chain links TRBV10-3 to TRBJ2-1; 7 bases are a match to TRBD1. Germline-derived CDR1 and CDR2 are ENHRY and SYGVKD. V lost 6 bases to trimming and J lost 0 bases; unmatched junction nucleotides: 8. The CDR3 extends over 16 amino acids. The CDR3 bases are TGTGCCATCAGGCCGCCGGGACAGAGCTCCTACAATGAGCAGTTCTTC. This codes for CAIRPPGQSSYNEQFF.

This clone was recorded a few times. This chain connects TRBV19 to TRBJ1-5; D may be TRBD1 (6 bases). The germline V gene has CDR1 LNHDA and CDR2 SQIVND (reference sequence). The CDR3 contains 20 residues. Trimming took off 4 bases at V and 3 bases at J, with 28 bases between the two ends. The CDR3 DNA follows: TGTGCCAGTAGTACCAAGATTACAGGGCTAGTAATCGCCGCCAATCAGCCCCAGCATTTT. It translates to CASSTKITGLVIAANQPQHF.

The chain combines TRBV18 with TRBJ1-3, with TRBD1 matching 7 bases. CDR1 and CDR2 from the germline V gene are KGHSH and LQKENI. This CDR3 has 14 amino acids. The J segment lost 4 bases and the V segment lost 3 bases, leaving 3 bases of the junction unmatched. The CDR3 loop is CASSPGQAGNTIYF. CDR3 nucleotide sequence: TGTGCCAGCTCACCCGGACAGGCGGGAAACACCATATATTTT.

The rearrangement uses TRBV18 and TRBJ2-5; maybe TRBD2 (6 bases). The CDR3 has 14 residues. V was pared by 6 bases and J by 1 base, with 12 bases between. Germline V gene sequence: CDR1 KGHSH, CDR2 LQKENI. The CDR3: CASSGGTPQETQYF. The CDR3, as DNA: TGTGCCAGCTCGGGCGGGACTCCCCAAGAGACCCAGTACTTC.

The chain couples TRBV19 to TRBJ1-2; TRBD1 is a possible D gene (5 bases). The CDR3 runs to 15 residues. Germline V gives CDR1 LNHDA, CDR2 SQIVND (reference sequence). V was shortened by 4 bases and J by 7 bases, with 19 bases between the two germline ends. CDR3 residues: CASSTSPQGRSGYTF. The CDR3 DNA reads TGTGCCAGTAGTACCTCTCCCCAGGGCCGGAGTGGCTACACCTTC.

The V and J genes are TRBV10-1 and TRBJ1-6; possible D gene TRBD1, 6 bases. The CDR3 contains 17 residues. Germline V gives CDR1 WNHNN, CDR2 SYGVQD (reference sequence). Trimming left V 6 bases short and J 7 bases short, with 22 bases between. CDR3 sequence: CASRYGQPPELNSPLHF. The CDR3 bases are TGCGCCAGCAGGTATGGACAGCCCCCGGAGCTGAATTCACCCCTCCACTTT.

The CDR3 bases are TGTGCCACGCGACAGGGGGGCAATCAGCCCCAGCATTTT. Its protein product is CATRQGGNQPQHF. The chain has TRBV6-5 and TRBJ1-5, with 9 bases that match TRBD1. The V gene end was trimmed by 10 bases and the J gene end by 2 bases; junction bases not matched to a gene: 3. Per the germline V gene, CDR1 is MNHEY and CDR2 is SVGAGI. The CDR3 loop spans 13 amino acids.

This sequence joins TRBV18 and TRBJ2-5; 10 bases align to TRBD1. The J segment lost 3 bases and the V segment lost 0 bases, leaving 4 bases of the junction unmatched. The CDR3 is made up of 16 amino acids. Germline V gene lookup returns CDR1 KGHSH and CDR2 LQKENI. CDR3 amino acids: CASSPPRGTGEETQYF. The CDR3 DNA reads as TGTGCCAGCTCACCACCGCGTGGGACAGGGGAAGAGACCCAGTACTTC.

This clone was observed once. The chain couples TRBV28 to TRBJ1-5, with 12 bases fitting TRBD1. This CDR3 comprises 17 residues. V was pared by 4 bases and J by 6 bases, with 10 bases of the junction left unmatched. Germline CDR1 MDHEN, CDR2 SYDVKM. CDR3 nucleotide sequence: TGTGCCAGCAGTTCCGGGACAGGGGGCGGGAACCGTCAGCCCCAGCATTTT. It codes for CASSSGTGGGNRQPQHF.